This T cell receptor (beta chain) derives from a study of T cell responses to AZD1222 COVID-19 vaccine. Overall study results and limits: Reportedly, nearly half the spike-specific TCRs target unmutated variant regions. Two AZD1222 administrations were followed by greater Spike-specific TCR breadth and depth. The sample set comprised mostly white British donors with more females, and clonal diversity was possibly underestimated.

Germline loops: CDR1 MNHEY, CDR2 SVGAGI. The CDR3 consists of 13 residues. Trimming removed 9 bases from V and 3 bases from J, with 12 bases in between. On this clone itself: The target antigen is unknown.

The assay was immunoSEQ multiplex PCR, and TCRdb's table has in-frame clones only and misses some. The profile shows roughly 70,000 clones, roughly 87% of them singletons. This sequence joins TRBV6-5 and TRBJ1-3, with D unresolved. This TCR was sampled from an adult in good health. Sequenced here: peripheral blood, sampled on day 0 of AZD1222 vaccination. The CDR3 DNA reads TGTGCCAGTTCCGGACGGCGTGGAAACACCATATATTTT. Translating it yields CASSGRRGNTIYF.